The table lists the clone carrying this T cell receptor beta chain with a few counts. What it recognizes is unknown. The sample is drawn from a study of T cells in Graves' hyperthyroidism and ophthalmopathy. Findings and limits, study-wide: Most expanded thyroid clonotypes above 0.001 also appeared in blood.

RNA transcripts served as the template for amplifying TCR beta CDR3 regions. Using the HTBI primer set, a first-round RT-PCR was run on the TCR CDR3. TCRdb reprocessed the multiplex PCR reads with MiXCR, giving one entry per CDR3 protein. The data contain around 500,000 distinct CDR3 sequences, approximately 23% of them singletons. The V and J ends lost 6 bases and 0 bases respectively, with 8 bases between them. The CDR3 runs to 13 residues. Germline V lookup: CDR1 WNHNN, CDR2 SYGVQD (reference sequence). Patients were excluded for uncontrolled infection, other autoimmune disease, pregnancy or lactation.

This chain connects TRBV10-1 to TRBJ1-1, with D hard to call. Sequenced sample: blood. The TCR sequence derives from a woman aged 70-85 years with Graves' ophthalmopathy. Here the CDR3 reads CASRYSLNTEAFF. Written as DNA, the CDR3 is TGCGCCAGCAGGTATTCACTGAACACTGAAGCTTTCTTT.